This TCR beta chain is drawn from a study of blood T cell repertoires in COVID-19. In the study overall: Acute and convalescent COVID-19 specimens originated in the United States, Italy and Spain. The analysed material was cDNA or gDNA that came from T cells, B-cell-depleted T cells, or PBMCs.

The J segment lost 0 bases and the V segment lost 2 bases, leaving 11 bases of the junction unmatched. The CDR3 is 18 amino acids. Germline CDR1 is SGDLS and CDR2 is YYNGEE. Per the original data handling: Estimates of nucleated cell counts were drawn from the amplification of reference gene primers. Some clones are missing from TCRdb's copy, which holds only in-frame ones; the method was immunoSEQ multiplex PCR. That table furnishes V, J and clone size, whereas the DNA furnished D and trimming. Here the sample spans 200,000 to 250,000 clones, about 86% being singletons. The rearrangement uses TRBV9 and TRBJ2-1; TRBD1 matches at 7 bases. The sequence derives from a woman in her forties or fifties with acute or convalescent COVID-19. The sample consisted of peripheral blood. The CDR3 DNA reads TGTGCCAGCAGCGTTTCGCCGGGACAGACTCGCTCCTACAATGAGCAGTTCTTC. It codes for CASSVSPGQTRSYNEQFF. Full variable domain (outside the CDR3, taken from reference TRBV9 and TRBJ2-1): DSGVTQTPKHLITATGQRVTLRCSPRSGDLSVYWYQQSLDQGLQFLIQYYNGEERAKGNILERFSAQQFPDLHSELNLSSLELGDSALYFCASSVSPGQTRSYNEQFFGPGTRLTVL.